This paragraph covers one T cell receptor (beta chain) sequence. Germline CDR1 PRHDT, CDR2 FYEKMQ (reference sequence). This CDR3 has 15 amino acids. V dropped 3 bases and J dropped 6; count of bases not matched to a gene: 9. Repertoires were generated with immunoSEQ multiplex PCR, while TCRdb's copy carries only in-frame clones and drops some. The data show about 28,000 clones, approximately 88% seen once. The data originate from a study of sequential checkpoint blockade in melanoma. About the study: After both sequences, patients received maintenance nivolumab.

Indicated treatment: randomized to nivolumab then ipilimumab (arm A) or the reverse (arm B). Here the sequenced sample was CD8+ T cells sorted from blood (inferred from file names), taken from a patient given nivolumab and ipilimumab in sequence. This chain joins TRBV13 and TRBJ2-5; 8 bases fit TRBD1. The clonotype was recovered from a human donor with melanoma. The CDR3 coding sequence is TGTGCCAGCAGCTTCGGAACAGGGGGGCCCAAGACCCAGTACTTC. This gives the protein CASSFGTGGPKTQYF.